The clone carrying this T cell receptor (beta chain) appeared a few times. The CDR3 loop spans 12 amino acids. Trimming took 3 bases from V and 10 from J, leaving 10 bases between them. Germline V gene data show CDR1 as LGHDT and CDR2 as YNNKEL (reference sequence). Each CDR3 protein gets one entry after TCRdb re-called the RT-PCR reads with MiXCR. The sample contains about 960,000 distinct CDR3 sequences, about a sixth of which appear only once. These data are taken from a study of patients and donors after allogeneic stem cell transplantation. The V call is TRBV3-1, the J call TRBJ2-1; D is uncertain. This clonotype originated in a human donor who was either an allogeneic HSCT recipient or a stem cell or donor lymphocyte infusion donor (not recorded which). It is not recorded whose cells these are; they may come from a transplant donor. The specimen sequenced was blood, either unsorted or a sorted T cell fraction (not recorded which). Here the CDR3 reads CASSHLAQEQFF. The DNA of the CDR3 is TGTGCCAGCAGCCACCTCGCACAGGAGCAGTTCTTC.